This TCR beta chain emerged from a study of response to subunit inactivated influenza vaccine. Germline V CDR1 and CDR2: DFQATT, SNEGSKA (reference sequence). This CDR3 contains 14 residues. Trimming removed 2 bases from V and 0 bases from J, with 7 bases in between. TCRdb reanalysed the RT-PCR reads using MiXCR and keeps one entry per CDR3 protein. This sample has 300,000 to 350,000 distinct CDR3 sequences; 20% to 25% occur once, and the top ten carry 9.5% to 13%. The source was PBMCs from blood, collected around 22 months after vaccination. The sequence was collected from a man between 50 and 75 years old who received an inactivated influenza vaccine. This chain joins TRBV20-1 and TRBJ2-2, with a tentative D call TRBD1 (5 bases). CDR3 DNA: TGCAGTGCTAGAACAGGTTCGAACACCGGGGAGCTGTTTTTT. This encodes CSARTGSNTGELFF.